This T cell receptor (beta chain) was retrieved from a study of blood T cell repertoires in COVID-19. Study at large: There were acute and convalescent COVID-19 samples, and they came from the United States, Italy and Spain.

In the original processing: Estimates of nucleated cell counts were drawn from the amplification of reference gene primers. Using immunoSEQ multiplex PCR, the repertoire was profiled, and TCRdb retains in-frame clones only, with some absent. That table is the source of V, J and clone size, and D and trimming were worked out from the DNA. Seen here are some 250,000 clones, 80% to 90% observed once, and the top ten hold 7.5%. The Seattle patients, enrolled during active infection, were followed longitudinally. V was pared by 3 bases and J by 7 bases, with 6 bases of the junction left unmatched. CDR1 MDHEN and CDR2 SYDVKM come from the germline V gene. This CDR3 is built from 15 residues.

The source material was peripheral blood. The V call is TRBV28, the J call TRBJ2-1; TRBD1 aligns across 10 bases. The origin of this receptor is a woman over 75 with COVID-19, enrolled during active disease. The CDR3 spells CASSFLRTGGNEQFF. The CDR3 nucleotides are TGTGCCAGCAGTTTTCTTCGGACAGGGGGAAATGAGCAGTTCTTC.